Ten or more counts support the clone carrying this T cell receptor beta chain. Its antigen is not identified. These data come from a study of Graves' ophthalmopathy and Graves' hyperthyroidism. About the research overall: Peripheral blood was collected at initial diagnosis, before any treatment.

Broader study findings: Blood shared most expanded thyroid clonotypes above 0.001 frequency. With approximately 88% sensitivity and about 83% specificity, a 13-signature model separated ophthalmopathy from stable hyperthyroidism.

The study amplified TCR beta CDR3 regions using RNA transcripts. HTBI primers were employed in first-round RT-PCR, then a second-round multiplex PCR followed. TCRdb recomputed calls from the multiplex PCR reads with MiXCR, one row per CDR3 protein. The sample lists about 370,000 distinct CDR3 sequences, roughly 18% seen once, with more than 1.5% in the top ten. Patients were diagnosed from clinical symptoms, serum thyroxine, TRAb, thyroid ultrasound and orbital computed tomography. V gave up 3 bases and J gave up 6 bases, with 8 bases separating them. Germline V gives CDR1 MNHEY, CDR2 SVGEGT. The CDR3 extends over 13 amino acids.

The chain links TRBV6-2 or TRBV6-3 to TRBJ2-2; D is uncertain. Sequenced input: peripheral blood. The sequence derives from a woman aged 18-29 years with Graves' ophthalmopathy. The CDR3 nucleotides read TGTGCCAGCAGTTATGTAGGCTCCGGGGAGCTGTTTTTT. Translating it yields CASSYVGSGELFF.